Listed here is a single TCR beta chain. Its antigen remains unknown. The sample belongs to a study of untreated major depressive disorder. V lost 2 bases and J 1 base, leaving 6 bases between the germline ends. The CDR3 consists of 13 residues. Looked up from germline, CDR1 is MDHEN and CDR2 is SYDVKM. Profiled with immunoSEQ multiplex PCR; TCRdb holds only in-frame clones, not every one. Here the sample spans about 21,000 clones, about 90% being singletons. Points from the study as a whole: In every subject, the five largest TRBV05-01 clones were private.

This chain links TRBV28 with TRBJ2-7, with unresolved D. The receptor's source is a woman aged 40 to 50 in good health. Sequenced material: CD4+ T cells from PBMCs. The CDR3 DNA is TGTGCCAGCAGTTTAAGAATTTCCTACGAGCAGTACGTC. As protein: CASSLRISYEQYV.